This T cell receptor beta chain was retrieved from a study of T cell responses to AZD1222 COVID-19 vaccine. Regarding the study as a whole: Donors were largely white British and mainly female; clonal diversity was possibly underestimated. Targets within unmutated variant regions were reportedly found for nearly half of spike-specific TCRs. Scientists sampled the repertoires only once the peak T cell response had passed. Spike regions recognized by vaccine-associated CD4 TCRs spanned the protein, led by 160-218 and 743-854.

The protocol was immunoSEQ multiplex PCR, while the TCRdb copy is restricted to in-frame clones and leaves out a portion. This sample has 85,000 to 90,000 clones, with around 90% found just once. About this clone itself: Its antigen is undetermined.

Trimming removed 8 bases from V and 5 bases from J; junction bases left unmatched: 6. Germline values: CDR1 LNHDA, CDR2 SQIVND (reference sequence). This CDR3 is 13 amino acids long. V usage is TRBV19 and J usage is TRBJ1-5, with 7 bases that match TRBD1. Sample: peripheral blood, taken on day 0 of MenACWY control vaccination. This sequence was found in an adult in good health. The CDR3 region has the DNA TGTGCCAGTGGGGGAGACAGGGATCAGCCCCAGCATTTT. This translates into CASGGDRDQPQHF.